This TCR beta chain emerged from a study of blood T cell repertoires in COVID-19. In the study overall: T cells, B-cell-depleted T cells, or PBMCs provided the cDNA or gDNA that served as material.

Trimming removed 4 bases from V and 3 bases from J, with 11 bases in between. This CDR3 is 13 amino acids long. Germline V CDR1 and CDR2: SGDLS, YYNGEE. The protocol was immunoSEQ multiplex PCR, while the TCRdb copy is restricted to in-frame clones and leaves out a portion. This table holds 55,000 to 70,000 clones, roughly 86% found once. The source is a woman in her forties or fifties with active or convalescent COVID-19. The chain uses TRBV9 and TRBJ2-7; D possibly corresponds to TRBD2 (5 bases). Sequencing was carried out using peripheral blood. The CDR3 nucleotides are TGTGCCAGCAGCCACGGACTGAGCTACGAGCAGTACTTC. Protein sequence: CASSHGLSYEQYF.